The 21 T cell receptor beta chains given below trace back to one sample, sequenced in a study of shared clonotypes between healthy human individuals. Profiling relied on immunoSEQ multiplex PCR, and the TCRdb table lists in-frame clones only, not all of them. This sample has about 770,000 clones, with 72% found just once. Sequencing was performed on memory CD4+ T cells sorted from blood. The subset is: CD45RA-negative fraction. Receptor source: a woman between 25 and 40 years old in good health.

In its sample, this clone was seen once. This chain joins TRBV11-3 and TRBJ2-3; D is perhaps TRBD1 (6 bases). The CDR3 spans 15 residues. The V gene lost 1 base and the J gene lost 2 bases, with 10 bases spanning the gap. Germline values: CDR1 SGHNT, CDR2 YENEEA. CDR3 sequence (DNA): TGTGCCAGCAGCTTAGGGCAGGGGACCACAGATACGCAGTATTTT. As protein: CASSLGQGTTDTQYF.

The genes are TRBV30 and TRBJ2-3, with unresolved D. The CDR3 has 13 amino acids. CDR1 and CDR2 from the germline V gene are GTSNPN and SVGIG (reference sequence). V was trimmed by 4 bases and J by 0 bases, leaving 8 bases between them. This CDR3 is CAWTLGSTDTQYF. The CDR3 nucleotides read TGTGCCTGGACCCTAGGGAGCACAGATACGCAGTATTTT.

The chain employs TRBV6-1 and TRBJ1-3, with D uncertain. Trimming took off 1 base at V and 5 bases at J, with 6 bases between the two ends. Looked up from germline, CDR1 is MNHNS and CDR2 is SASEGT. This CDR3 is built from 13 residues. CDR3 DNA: TGTGCCAGCAGTGAAGAAGAAAGAAACACCATATATTTT. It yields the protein CASSEEERNTIYF.

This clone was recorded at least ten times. The CDR3 bases are TGTGCCAGCAGCATCAGCGGGAGACGTACCGGGGAGCTGTTTTTT. Translation: CASSISGRRTGELFF. The V gene is TRBV7-8, the J gene TRBJ2-2, with TRBD2 matching over 8 bases. Unmatched junction bases numbered 7, after V lost 5 bases and J lost 5 bases. Germline CDR1 and CDR2: SGHVS and FQNEAQ. There are 15 residues in the CDR3.

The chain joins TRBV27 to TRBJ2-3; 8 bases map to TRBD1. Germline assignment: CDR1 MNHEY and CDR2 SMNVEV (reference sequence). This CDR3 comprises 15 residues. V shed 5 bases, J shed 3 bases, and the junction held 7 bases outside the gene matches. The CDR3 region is CASSNPGQGTDTQYF. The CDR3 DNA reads TGTGCCAGCAGTAACCCTGGACAGGGAACAGATACGCAGTATTTT.

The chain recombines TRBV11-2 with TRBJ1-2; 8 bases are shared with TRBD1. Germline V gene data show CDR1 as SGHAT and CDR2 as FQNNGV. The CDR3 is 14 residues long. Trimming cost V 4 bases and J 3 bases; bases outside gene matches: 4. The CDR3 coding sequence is TGTGCCAGCAGCTCATCACAGGGGGACTATGGCTACACCTTC. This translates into CASSSSQGDYGYTF.

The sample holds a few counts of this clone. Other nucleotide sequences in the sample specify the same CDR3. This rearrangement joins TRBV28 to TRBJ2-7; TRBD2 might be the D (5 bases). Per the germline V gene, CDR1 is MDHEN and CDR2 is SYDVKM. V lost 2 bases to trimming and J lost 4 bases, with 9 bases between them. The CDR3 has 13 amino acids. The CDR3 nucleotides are TGTGCCAGCAGTTTAGCGGGTCCGTACGAGCAGTACTTC. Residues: CASSLAGPYEQYF.

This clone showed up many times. In DNA form, the CDR3 reads TGTGCCACCAGCAGAGACCCGACACCTAACACTGAAGCTTTCTTT. This gives the protein CATSRDPTPNTEAFF. This rearrangement joins TRBV15 to TRBJ1-1; D is undetermined. The CDR3 is 15 residues long. V lost 0 bases and J 2 bases, leaving 10 bases between the germline ends. Per germline, CDR1 LNHNV and CDR2 YYDKDF (reference sequence).

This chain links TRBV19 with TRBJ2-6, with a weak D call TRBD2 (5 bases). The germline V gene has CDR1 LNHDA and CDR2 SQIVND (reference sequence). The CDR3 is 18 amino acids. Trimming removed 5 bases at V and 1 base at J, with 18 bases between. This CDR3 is CASSPRRPKVSGANVLTF. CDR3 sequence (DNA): TGTGCCAGTAGTCCCCGGAGGCCTAAAGTTTCTGGGGCCAACGTCCTGACTTTC.

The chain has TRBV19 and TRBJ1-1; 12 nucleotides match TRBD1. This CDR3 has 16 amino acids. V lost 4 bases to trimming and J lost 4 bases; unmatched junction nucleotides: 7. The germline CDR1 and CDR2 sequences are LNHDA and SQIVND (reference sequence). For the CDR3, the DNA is TGTGCCAGTAGTACAGGGACAGGGGGCTTGGGCACTGAAGCTTTCTTT. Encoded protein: CASSTGTGGLGTEAFF.

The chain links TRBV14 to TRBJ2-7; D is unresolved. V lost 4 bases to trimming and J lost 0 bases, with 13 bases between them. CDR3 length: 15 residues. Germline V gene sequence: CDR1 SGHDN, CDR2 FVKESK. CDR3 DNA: TGTGCCAGCAGCCCATTCGCTGGGTCCTCCTACGAGCAGTACTTC. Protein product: CASSPFAGSSYEQYF.

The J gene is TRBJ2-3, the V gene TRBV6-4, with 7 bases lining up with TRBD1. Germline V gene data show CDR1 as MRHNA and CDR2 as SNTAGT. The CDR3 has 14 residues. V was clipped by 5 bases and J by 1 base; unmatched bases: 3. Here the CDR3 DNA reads TGTGCCAGCAGTCGACAGGGCGGCACAGATACGCAGTATTTT. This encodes CASSRQGGTDTQYF.

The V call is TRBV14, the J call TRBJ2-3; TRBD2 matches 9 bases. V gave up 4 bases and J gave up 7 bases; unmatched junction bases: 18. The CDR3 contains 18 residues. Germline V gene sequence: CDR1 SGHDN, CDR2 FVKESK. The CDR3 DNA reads TGTGCCAGCAGCCCCCTAATAGCGGGAGCCCTCCACATTTATACGCAGTATTTT. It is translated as CASSPLIAGALHIYTQYF.

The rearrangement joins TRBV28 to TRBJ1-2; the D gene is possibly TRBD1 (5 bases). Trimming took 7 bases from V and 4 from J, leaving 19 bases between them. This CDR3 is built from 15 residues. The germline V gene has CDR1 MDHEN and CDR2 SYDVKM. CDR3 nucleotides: TGTGCCAGCATATCCCCCGGGGGAAAAGGCTATGGCTACACCTTC. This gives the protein CASISPGGKGYGYTF.

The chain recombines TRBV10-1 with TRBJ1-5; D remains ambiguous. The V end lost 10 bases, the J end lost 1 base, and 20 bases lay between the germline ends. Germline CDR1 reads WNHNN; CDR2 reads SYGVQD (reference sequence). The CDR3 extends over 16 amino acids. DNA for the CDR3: TGCGCCACCGTTACCGGGCCTAGGGCAAGCAATCAGCCCCAGCATTTT. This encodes CATVTGPRASNQPQHF.

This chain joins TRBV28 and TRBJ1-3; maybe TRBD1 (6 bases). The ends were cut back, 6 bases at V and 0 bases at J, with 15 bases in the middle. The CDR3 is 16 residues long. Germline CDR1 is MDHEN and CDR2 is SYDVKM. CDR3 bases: TGTGCCAGCAGCCTTAGACAGGTCGGCTCTGGAAACACCATATATTTT. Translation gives CASSLRQVGSGNTIYF. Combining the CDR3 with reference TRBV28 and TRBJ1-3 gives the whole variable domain DVKVTQSSRYLVKRTGEKVFLECVQDMDHENMFWYRQDPGLGLRLIYFSYDVKMKEKGDIPEGYSVSREKKERFSLILESASTNQTSMYLCASSLRQVGSGNTIYFGEGSWLTVV.

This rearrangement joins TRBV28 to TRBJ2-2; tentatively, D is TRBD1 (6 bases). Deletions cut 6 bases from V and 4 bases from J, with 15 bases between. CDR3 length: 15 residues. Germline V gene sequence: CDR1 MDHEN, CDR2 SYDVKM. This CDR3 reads CASSPPGHPTGELFF. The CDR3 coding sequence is TGTGCCAGCAGCCCCCCGGGACACCCCACCGGGGAGCTGTTTTTT.

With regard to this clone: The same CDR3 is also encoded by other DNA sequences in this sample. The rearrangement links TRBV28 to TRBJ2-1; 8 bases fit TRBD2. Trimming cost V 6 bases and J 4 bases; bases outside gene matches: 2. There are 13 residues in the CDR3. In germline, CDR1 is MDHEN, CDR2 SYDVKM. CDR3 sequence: CASSSGGYNEQFF. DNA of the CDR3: TGTGCCAGCAGCTCGGGAGGGTACAATGAGCAGTTCTTC.

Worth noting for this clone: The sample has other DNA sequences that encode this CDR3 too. The CDR3 reads CSATRNYGYTF. The CDR3 DNA reads TGCAGTGCTACGAGGAACTATGGCTACACCTTC. V and J are TRBV20-1 and TRBJ1-2; D is undetermined. Germline V gives CDR1 DFQATT, CDR2 SNEGSKA (reference sequence). Trimming removed 4 bases from V and 2 bases from J, with 5 bases in between. The CDR3 consists of 11 residues.

The CDR3 loop reads CASSLVQTNTEAFF. The CDR3 bases are TGTGCCAGCAGTTTAGTCCAGACCAACACTGAAGCTTTCTTT. This rearrangement joins TRBV28 to TRBJ1-1, with D unresolved. The V end was cut by 2 bases, the J end by 2 bases, with 9 bases between. The CDR3 covers 14 residues. CDR1 and CDR2 (germline): MDHEN, SYDVKM.

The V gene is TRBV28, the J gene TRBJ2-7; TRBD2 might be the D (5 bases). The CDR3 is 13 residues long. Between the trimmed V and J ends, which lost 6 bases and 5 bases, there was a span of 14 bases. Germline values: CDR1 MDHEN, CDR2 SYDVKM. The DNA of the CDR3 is TGTGCCAGCAGCATACCGGGAAATGACGAGCAGTACTTC. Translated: CASSIPGNDEQYF.